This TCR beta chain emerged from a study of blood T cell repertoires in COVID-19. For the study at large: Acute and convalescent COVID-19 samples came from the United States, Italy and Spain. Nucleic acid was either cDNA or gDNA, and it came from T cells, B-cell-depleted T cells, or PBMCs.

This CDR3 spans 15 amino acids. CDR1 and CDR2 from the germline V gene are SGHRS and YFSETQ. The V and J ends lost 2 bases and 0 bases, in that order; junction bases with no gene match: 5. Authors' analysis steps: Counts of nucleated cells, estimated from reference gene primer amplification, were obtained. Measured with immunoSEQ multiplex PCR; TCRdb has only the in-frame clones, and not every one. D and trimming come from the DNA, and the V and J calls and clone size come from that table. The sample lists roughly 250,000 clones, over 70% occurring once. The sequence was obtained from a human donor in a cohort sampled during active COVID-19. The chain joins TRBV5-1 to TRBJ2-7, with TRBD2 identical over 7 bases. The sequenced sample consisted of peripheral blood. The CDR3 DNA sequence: TGCGCCAGCAGCTTCGTGGGGGGGTCCTCCTACGAGCAGTACTTC. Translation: CASSFVGGSSYEQYF.